The sequence of this T cell receptor (beta chain) was determined in a study of somatic mutations in cytotoxic T cells in rheumatoid arthritis. Study-level findings and limits: Reported slight underrepresentation of TRBV07 in rheumatoid arthritis patients was not subjected to multiple-comparison adjustment. Among patients with rheumatoid arthritis, but not healthy controls, CD8+ clonality increased with age.

This CDR3 is built from 13 residues. Germline-derived CDR1 and CDR2 are MDHEN and SYDVKM. V lost 4 bases, J lost 0 bases, and 6 bases lay in between. Positive magnetic bead selection isolated CD4+ and CD8+ cells, and flow cytometry checked purity. In this sample, this clone turned up a few times. Its antigen is as yet unknown. Profiled with immunoSEQ multiplex PCR; TCRdb holds only in-frame clones, not every one. The sample comprises 13,000 to 15,000 clones, roughly three quarters of which are singletons, and around 7% rests with the top ten. Sequencing was carried out using CD8+ T cells sorted from blood. The receptor was derived from an adult with rheumatoid arthritis. The V call is TRBV28, the J call TRBJ1-1; a possible D gene is TRBD1 (5 bases). CDR3 loop: CASSWGMNTEAFF. CDR3 sequence (DNA): TGTGCCAGCAGTTGGGGGATGAACACTGAAGCTTTCTTT.